Described below is a single T cell receptor (beta chain) sequence and its context. The protocol was immunoSEQ multiplex PCR, while the TCRdb copy is restricted to in-frame clones and leaves out a portion. The sample lists some 67,000 clones, roughly 98% seen once, with over 0.15% in the top ten. V shed 0 bases, J shed 1 base, and the junction held 3 bases outside the gene matches. This CDR3 has 15 residues. CDR1 and CDR2 from the germline V gene are SGHRS and YFSETQ. The sample originates from a study of technical replicates of blood from a handful of donors. The chain couples TRBV5-1 to TRBJ1-1; 7 bases match TRBD1. The sample comprised T cells isolated from PBMCs. The sequence was obtained from a human donor in good health. The CDR3 spells CASSLGDSWNTEAFF. The CDR3 DNA reads TGCGCCAGCAGCTTGGGGGACAGTTGGAACACTGAAGCTTTCTTT.